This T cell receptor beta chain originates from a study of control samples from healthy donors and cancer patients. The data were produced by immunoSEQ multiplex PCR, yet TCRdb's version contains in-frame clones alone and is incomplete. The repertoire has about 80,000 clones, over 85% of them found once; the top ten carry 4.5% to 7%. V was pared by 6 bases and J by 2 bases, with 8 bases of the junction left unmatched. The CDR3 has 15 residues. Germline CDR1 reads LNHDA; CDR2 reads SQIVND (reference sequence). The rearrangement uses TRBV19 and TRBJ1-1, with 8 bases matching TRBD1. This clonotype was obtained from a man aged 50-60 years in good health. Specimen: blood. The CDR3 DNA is TGTGCCAGTAGGCACGGACAGGGATTCAACACTGAAGCTTTCTTT. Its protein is CASRHGQGFNTEAFF. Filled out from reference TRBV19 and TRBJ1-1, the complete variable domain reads DGGITQSPKYLFRKEGQNVTLSCEQNLNHDAMYWYRQDPGQGLRLIYYSQIVNDFQKGDIAEGYSVSREKKESFPLTVTSAQKNPTAFYLCASRHGQGFNTEAFFGQGTRLTVV.